This is a list of T cell receptor beta chains from one sample in a study of response to subunit inactivated influenza vaccine. One entry per CDR3 protein results from TCRdb running MiXCR on the RT-PCR reads. The sample records hundreds of thousands of distinct CDR3 sequences, less than 20% being singletons. This specimen consisted of PBMCs from blood, obtained 5 days after vaccination. The receptors stem from a man aged 45 to 65 who received an inactivated influenza vaccine. The CDR3 runs from the conserved cysteine through the conserved F or W. Fields, in order: D gene, V gene, J gene, clone size, CDR3 DNA, CDR3 protein. The D gene is left open where the match is weak. Size tells how often a clone was seen (once, few, many) or the class of an expanded clone, and some rows leave it out.

NA,TRBV30,TRBJ1-1,NA,TGTGCCTGGAACAGGGTCCTTAGGGGTACTGAAGCTTTCTTT,CAWNRVLRGTEAFF
NA,TRBV20-1,TRBJ2-1,NA,TGCAGTGCTAGAGATCCAGGGACTCGCTCCTACAATGAGCAGTTCTTC,CSARDPGTRSYNEQFF
TRBD1,TRBV12-3/TRBV12-4,TRBJ1-1,many,TGTGCCAGCAGTTTTTCGCACAGGGGGGTAAAAGGAGCTTTCTTT,CASSFSHRGVKGAFF
TRBD1,TRBV6-5,TRBJ1-1,NA,TGTGCCAGCAGTTACTCGCCTGGCAGGGGGGTCACTGAAGCTTTCTTT,CASSYSPGRGVTEAFF
NA,TRBV27,TRBJ2-7,few,TGTGCCAGCAGTTTAAGAGCGAGGGGGGAGCAGTACTTC,CASSLRARGEQYF
TRBD1,TRBV9,TRBJ1-4,few,TGTGCCAGCAGCGTCGGCGCAGGGGGCTCTGAAAAACTGTTTTTT,CASSVGAGGSEKLFF
TRBD1,TRBV12-3/TRBV12-4,TRBJ2-1,few,TGTGCCAGCAGTCAAGACAGGGGGGAGTACAATGAGCAGTTCTTC,CASSQDRGEYNEQFF
NA,TRBV4-1,TRBJ1-3,once,TGCGCCAGCAGCCAAGTGGTTGGGCGGAACTCTGGAAACACCATATATTTT,CASSQVVGRNSGNTIYF
TRBD1,TRBV5-6,TRBJ2-2,NA,TGTGCCAGCTCCTCTGCAGGGGGCAATGTGAGAACCGGGGAGCTGTTTTTT,CASSSAGGNVRTGELFF
NA,TRBV10-3,TRBJ1-5,few,TGTGCCATCAGATCAGGGGTAGGGCAGCCCCAGCATTTT,CAIRSGVGQPQHF
TRBD1,TRBV6-1,TRBJ2-7,NA,TGTGCCAGCACCCGTGCCGCAGGGGGCACCTGGGAGCAGTACTTC,CASTRAAGGTWEQYF
NA,TRBV7-9,TRBJ2-7,NA,TGTGCCAGCAGCTTATCCGGAGGGATGCAAAAAGGCGAGCAGTACTTC,CASSLSGGMQKGEQYF
NA,TRBV2,TRBJ1-4,few,TGTGCCAGCAGTGAGGGATTCACTAATGAAAAACTGTTTTTT,CASSEGFTNEKLFF
NA,TRBV15,TRBJ2-5,NA,TGTGCCACCAGCAGGCAAAGTTTAGGGGAAGAGACCCAGTACTTC,CATSRQSLGEETQYF
TRBD2,TRBV6-2/TRBV6-3,TRBJ2-3,few,TGTGCCAGCAGTCCTGGGACTAGTTTCACGCAGTATTTT,CASSPGTSFTQYF
NA,TRBV9,TRBJ1-5,few,TGTGCCAGCAGCGTGGGTCAGGGGCAAGGGGGGCCCCAGCATTTT,CASSVGQGQGGPQHF